Given below is one T cell receptor beta chain in context. The sample originates from a study of T cell changes during pregnancy in multiple sclerosis. This CDR3 has 14 residues. Germline CDR1 is SGHRS and CDR2 is YFSETQ. The V gene lost 0 bases and the J gene lost 4 bases, with 10 bases spanning the gap. Only in-frame clones appear in the TCRdb table, and some are missing; sequencing was by immunoSEQ multiplex PCR. The profile shows around 39,000 clones, 80% to 95% of them singletons. The chain links TRBV5-1 to TRBJ1-1; D remains ambiguous. Here the sequenced sample was CD4+ T cells from peripheral blood mononuclear cells, taken in the third trimester of pregnancy. The sequence derives from a female donor in good health, enrolled as a control in a pregnancy study. In nucleotides, the CDR3 is TGCGCCAGCAGCTTGGCCCTGACGGGCACTGAAGCTTTCTTT. Amino acid sequence: CASSLALTGTEAFF.